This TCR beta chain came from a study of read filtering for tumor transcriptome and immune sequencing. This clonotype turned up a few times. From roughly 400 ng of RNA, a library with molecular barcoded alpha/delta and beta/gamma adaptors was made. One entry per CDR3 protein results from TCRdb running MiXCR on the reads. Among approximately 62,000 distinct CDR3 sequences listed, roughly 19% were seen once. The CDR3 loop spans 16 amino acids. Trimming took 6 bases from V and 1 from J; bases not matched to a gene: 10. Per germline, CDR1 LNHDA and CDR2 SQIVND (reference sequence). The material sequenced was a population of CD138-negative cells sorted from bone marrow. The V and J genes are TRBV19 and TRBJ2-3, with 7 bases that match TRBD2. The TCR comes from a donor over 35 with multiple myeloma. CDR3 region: CASREDGGRGTDTQYF. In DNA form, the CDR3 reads TGTGCCAGTAGGGAGGATGGCGGGAGAGGCACAGATACGCAGTATTTT.